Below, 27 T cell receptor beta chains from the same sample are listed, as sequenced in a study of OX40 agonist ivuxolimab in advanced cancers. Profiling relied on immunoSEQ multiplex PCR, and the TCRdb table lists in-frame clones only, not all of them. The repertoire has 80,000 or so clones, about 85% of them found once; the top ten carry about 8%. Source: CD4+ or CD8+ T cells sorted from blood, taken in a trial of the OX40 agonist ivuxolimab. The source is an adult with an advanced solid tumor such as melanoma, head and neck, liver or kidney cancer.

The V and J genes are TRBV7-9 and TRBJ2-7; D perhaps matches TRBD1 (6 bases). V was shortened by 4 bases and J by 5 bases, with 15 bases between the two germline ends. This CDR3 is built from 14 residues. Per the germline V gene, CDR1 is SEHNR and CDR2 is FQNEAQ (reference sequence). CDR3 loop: CASSYPMGANEQYF. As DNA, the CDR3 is TGTGCCAGCAGCTATCCAATGGGGGCCAACGAGCAGTACTTC.

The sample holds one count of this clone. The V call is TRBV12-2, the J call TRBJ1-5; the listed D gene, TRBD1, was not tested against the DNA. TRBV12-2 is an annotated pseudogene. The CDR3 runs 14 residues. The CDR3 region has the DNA TGTGCAAGTCGTCCGGTGCAGGTTAATCAGCCCCAGCATTTT. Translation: CASRPVQVNQPQHF.

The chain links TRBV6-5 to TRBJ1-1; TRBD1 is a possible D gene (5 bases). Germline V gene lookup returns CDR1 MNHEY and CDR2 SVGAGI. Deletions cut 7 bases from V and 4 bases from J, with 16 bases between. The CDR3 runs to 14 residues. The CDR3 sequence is CASTILGGGTEAFF. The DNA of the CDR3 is TGTGCCAGCACCATACTGGGGGGAGGCACTGAAGCTTTCTTT.

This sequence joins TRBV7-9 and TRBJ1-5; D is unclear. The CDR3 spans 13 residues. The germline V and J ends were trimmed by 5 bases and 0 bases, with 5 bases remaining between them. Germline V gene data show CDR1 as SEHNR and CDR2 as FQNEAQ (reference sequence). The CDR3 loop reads CASSRYSNQPQHF. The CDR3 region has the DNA TGTGCCAGCAGCCGCTATAGCAATCAGCCCCAGCATTTT.

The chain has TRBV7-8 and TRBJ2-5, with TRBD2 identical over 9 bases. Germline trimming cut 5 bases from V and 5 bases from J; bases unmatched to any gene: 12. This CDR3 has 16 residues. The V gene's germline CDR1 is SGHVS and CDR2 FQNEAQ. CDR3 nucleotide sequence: TGTGCCAGCAGCGGAGGGGCGGGAGGGCCCAAGGAGACCCAGTACTTC. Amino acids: CASSGGAGGPKETQYF.

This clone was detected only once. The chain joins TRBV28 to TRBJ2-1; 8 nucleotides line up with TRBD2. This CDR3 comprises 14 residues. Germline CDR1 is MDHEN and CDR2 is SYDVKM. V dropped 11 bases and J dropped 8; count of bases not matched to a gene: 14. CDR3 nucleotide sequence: TGTGCCGCCAGTCCAGCGGGGGTTGTCTATGAGCAGTTCTTC. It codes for CAASPAGVVYEQFF.

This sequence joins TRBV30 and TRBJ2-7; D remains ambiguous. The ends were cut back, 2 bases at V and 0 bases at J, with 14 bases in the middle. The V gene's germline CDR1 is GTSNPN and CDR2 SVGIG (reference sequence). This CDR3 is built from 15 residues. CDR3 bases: TGTGCCTGGAGTCCGAGGCTATTAAGCTCCTACGAGCAGTACTTC. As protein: CAWSPRLLSSYEQYF.

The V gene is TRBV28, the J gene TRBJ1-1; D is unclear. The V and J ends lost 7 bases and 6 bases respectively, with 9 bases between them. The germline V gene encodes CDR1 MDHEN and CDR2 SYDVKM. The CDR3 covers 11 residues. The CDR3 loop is CASTVGSEAFF. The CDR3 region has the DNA TGTGCCAGCACTGTAGGGTCTGAAGCTTTCTTT.

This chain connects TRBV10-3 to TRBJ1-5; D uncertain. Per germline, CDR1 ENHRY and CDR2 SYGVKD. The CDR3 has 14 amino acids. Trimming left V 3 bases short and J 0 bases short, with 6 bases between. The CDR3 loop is CAISDKSSNQPQHF. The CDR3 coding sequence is TGTGCCATCAGTGATAAGAGTAGCAATCAGCCCCAGCATTTT.

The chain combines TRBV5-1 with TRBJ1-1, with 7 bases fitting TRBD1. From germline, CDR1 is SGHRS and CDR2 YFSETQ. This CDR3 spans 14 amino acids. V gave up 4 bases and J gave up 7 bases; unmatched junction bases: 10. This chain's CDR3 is CASSGGTADIEAFF. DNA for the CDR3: TGCGCCAGCAGCGGGGGGACAGCAGATATTGAAGCTTTCTTT.

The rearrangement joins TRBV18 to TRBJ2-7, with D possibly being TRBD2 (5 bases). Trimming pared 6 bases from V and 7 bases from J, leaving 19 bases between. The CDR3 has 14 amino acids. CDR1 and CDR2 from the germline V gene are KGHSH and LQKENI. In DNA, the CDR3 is TGTGCCAGCTCCCTCCGGGGTCGAACAGAGGAGCAGTACTTC. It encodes CASSLRGRTEEQYF.

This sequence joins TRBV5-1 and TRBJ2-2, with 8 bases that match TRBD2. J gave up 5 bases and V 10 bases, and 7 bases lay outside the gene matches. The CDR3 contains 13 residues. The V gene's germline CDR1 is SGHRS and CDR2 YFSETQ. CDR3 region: CASAGALTGELFF. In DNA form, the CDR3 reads TGCGCCTCAGCGGGGGCGTTGACCGGGGAGCTGTTTTTT.

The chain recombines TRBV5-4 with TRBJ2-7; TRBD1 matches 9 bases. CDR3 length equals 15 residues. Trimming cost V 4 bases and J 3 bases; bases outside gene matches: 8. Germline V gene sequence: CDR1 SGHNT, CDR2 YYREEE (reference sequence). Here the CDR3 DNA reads TGTGCCAGCAGCCAAGGGACAGGGAATAACTACGAGCAGTACTTC. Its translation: CASSQGTGNNYEQYF.

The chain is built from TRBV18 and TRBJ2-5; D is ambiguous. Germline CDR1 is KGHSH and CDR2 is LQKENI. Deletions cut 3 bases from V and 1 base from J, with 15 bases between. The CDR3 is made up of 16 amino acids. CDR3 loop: CASSPYLNTIQETQYF. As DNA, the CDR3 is TGTGCCAGCTCACCCTACCTCAACACCATCCAAGAGACCCAGTACTTC. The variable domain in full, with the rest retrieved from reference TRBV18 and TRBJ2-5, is NAGVMQNPRHLVRRRGQEARLRCSPMKGHSHVYWYRQLPEEGLKFMVYLQKENIIDESGMPKERFSAEFPKEGPSILRIQQVVRGDSAAYFCASSPYLNTIQETQYFGPGTRLLVL.

The CDR3 nucleotides read TGTGCCAGCAGTCCGACTAGGCTTTACTCCTACGAGCAGTACTTC. Amino acids: CASSPTRLYSYEQYF. This sequence joins TRBV11-1 and TRBJ2-7, with a weak D call TRBD2 (6 bases). The CDR3 has 15 residues. CDR1 SGHAT and CDR2 FQDESV come from the germline V gene (reference sequence). The V end lost 6 bases, the J end lost 0 bases, and 15 bases lay between the germline ends.

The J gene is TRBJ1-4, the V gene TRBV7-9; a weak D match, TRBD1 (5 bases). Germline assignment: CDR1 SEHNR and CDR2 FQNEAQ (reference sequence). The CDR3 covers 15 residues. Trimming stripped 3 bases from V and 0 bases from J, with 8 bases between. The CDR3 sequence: CASSLWGATNEKLFF. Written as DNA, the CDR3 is TGTGCCAGCAGCTTGTGGGGGGCAACTAATGAAAAACTGTTTTTT.

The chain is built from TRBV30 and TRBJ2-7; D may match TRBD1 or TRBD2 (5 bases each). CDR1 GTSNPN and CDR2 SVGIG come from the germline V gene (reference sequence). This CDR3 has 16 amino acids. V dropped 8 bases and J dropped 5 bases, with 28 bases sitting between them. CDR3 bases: TGTGCCGGGGGTCTCCGAGGAAAAGGGGTTAAGGACGAGCAGTACTTC. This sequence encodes CAGGLRGKGVKDEQYF.

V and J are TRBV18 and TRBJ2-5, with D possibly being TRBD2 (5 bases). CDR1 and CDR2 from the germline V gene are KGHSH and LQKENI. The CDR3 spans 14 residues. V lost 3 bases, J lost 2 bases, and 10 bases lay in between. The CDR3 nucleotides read TGTGCCAGCTCACCCACTAGTCCTCAAGAGACCCAGTACTTC. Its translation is CASSPTSPQETQYF.

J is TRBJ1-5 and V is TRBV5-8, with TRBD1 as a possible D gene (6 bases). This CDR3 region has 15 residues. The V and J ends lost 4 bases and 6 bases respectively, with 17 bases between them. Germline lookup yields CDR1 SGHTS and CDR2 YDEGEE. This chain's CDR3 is CASSPISQGTQPQHF. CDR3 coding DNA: TGTGCCAGCAGCCCGATTAGCCAGGGGACTCAGCCCCAGCATTTT.

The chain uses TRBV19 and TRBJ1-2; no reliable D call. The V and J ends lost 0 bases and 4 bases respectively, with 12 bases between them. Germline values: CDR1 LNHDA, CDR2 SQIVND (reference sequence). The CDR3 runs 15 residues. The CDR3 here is CASSIDREGLYGYTF. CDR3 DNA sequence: TGTGCCAGTAGTATAGATCGGGAAGGGCTCTATGGCTACACCTTC.

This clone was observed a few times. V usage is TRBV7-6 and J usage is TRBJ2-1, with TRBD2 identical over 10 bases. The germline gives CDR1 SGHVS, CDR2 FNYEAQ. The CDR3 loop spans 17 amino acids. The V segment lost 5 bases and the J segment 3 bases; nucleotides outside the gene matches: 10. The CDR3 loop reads CASSESTPSGSYNEQFF. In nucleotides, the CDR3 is TGTGCCAGCAGCGAATCAACTCCTAGCGGGAGCTACAATGAGCAGTTCTTC.

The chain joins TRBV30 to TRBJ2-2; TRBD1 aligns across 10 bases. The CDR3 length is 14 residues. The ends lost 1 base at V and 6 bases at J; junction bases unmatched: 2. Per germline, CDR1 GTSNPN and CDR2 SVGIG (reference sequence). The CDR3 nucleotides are TGTGCCTGGAGTGATGGGACAGGGGCCGGGGAGCTGTTTTTT. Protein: CAWSDGTGAGELFF.

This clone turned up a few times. CDR3 sequence (DNA): TGTGCCAGCAGCGTAGCCCCCAGCGGTTCCGGCAATGAGCAGTTCTTC. Residues: CASSVAPSGSGNEQFF. The gene calls are TRBV9 and TRBJ2-1; the D gene is possibly TRBD2 (5 bases). V lost 0 bases, J lost 6 bases, and 16 bases lay in between. The germline V gene has CDR1 SGDLS and CDR2 YYNGEE. This CDR3 spans 16 amino acids. Filled out from reference TRBV9 and TRBJ2-1, the complete variable domain reads DSGVTQTPKHLITATGQRVTLRCSPRSGDLSVYWYQQSLDQGLQFLIQYYNGEERAKGNILERFSAQQFPDLHSELNLSSLELGDSALYFCASSVAPSGSGNEQFFGPGTRLTVL.

The CDR3 is CASTPFGSPEPQHF. The CDR3 nucleotides are TGTGCCAGTACCCCCTTTGGGTCCCCGGAGCCCCAGCATTTT. The V gene is TRBV19, the J gene TRBJ1-5; D gene uncertain. Germline CDR1 is LNHDA and CDR2 is SQIVND (reference sequence). This CDR3 comprises 14 residues. Between the trimmed V and J ends, which lost 7 bases and 8 bases, there was a span of 18 bases.

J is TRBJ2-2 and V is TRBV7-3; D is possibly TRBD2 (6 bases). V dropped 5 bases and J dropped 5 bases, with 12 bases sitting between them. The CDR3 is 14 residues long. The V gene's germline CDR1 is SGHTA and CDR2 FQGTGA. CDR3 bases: TGTGCCAGCAGCCCAACCGGGGGAACCGGGGAGCTGTTTTTT. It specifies CASSPTGGTGELFF.

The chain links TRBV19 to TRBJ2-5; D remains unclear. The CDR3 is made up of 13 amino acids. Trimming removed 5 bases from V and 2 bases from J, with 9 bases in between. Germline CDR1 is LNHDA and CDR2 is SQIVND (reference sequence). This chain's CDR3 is CASSSSRQETQYF. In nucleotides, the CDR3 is TGTGCCAGTAGTTCTAGTAGGCAAGAGACCCAGTACTTC.

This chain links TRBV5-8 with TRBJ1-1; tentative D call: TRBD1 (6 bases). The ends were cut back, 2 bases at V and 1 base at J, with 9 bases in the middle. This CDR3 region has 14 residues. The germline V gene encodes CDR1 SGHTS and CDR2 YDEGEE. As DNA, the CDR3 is TGTGCCAGCAGCTTCGACAGGAGGAACACTGAAGCTTTCTTT. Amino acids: CASSFDRRNTEAFF.